The next 10 T cell receptor beta chains were all read from a single sample in a study of shared clonotypes between healthy human individuals (dated by TCRdb to the early 2020s). Library preparation used the immunoSEQ multiplex PCR assay. What TCRdb holds here is the immuneACCESS table cut down to in-frame rearrangements. Part of the clones is not present; checked against another copy, under half of the missing clones reflect an unresolved V gene, and the others are unexplained. In this sample the table shows about 1.1 million clones, about 80% of which occur a single time. Around 0.47% of the sample rests with the top ten. Sequences were obtained from memory CD4+ T cells from PBMCs. Per the publication, the cell subset or site label means: CD45RA-negative fraction. Every receptor here comes from a man in his late teens or twenties in good health. Some clones in this sample may be carry-over from other donors' samples.

A remark on this clone: This sample also contains other DNA sequences that code for the same CDR3. The chain couples TRBV12-5 to TRBJ2-5; weak D call: TRBD1 (6 bases). The CDR3 contains 13 residues. The germline gives CDR1 LGHNT, CDR2 FRNRAP. Trimming took off 3 bases at V and 1 base at J, with 6 bases between the two ends. The CDR3: CASGLGGQETQYF. CDR3 bases: TGTGCTAGTGGTTTAGGGGGCCAAGAGACCCAGTACTTC.

The V call is TRBV5-6, the J call TRBJ2-1; 9 bases align to TRBD1. There are 16 residues in the CDR3. J was trimmed by 1 base and V by 4 bases; bases with no gene match: 6. Germline V gene sequence: CDR1 SGHDT, CDR2 YYEEEE. CDR3 in DNA: TGTGCCAGCAGCCATTACAGGGGGCGATCCTACAATGAGCAGTTCTTC. Amino acid sequence: CASSHYRGRSYNEQFF.

V usage is TRBV28 and J usage is TRBJ1-1; D may be TRBD1 (5 bases). Germline V gives CDR1 MDHEN, CDR2 SYDVKM. There are 14 residues in the CDR3. Trimming removed 7 bases from V and 4 bases from J, with 16 bases in between. The CDR3 DNA is TGTGCCAGCACTTTTGGCCGCGGGACCACTGAAGCTTTCTTT. Amino acids: CASTFGRGTTEAFF.

The V call is TRBV25-1, the J call TRBJ2-7; no reliable D call. The germline gives CDR1 MGHDK, CDR2 SYGVNS. The CDR3 is 14 residues long. The V and J ends lost 3 bases and 2 bases respectively, with 11 bases between them. For the CDR3, the DNA is TGTGCCAGCAGTGACAGGCGATATACCTACGAGCAGTACTTC. Amino acid sequence: CASSDRRYTYEQYF.

V gene TRBV27 combines with J gene TRBJ2-7; maybe TRBD1 (6 bases). The CDR3 is 14 residues long. Looked up from germline, CDR1 is MNHEY and CDR2 is SMNVEV (reference sequence). The V and J ends lost 2 bases and 2 bases respectively, with 10 bases between them. CDR3 region: CASSLKGVTYEQYF. The CDR3 DNA is TGTGCCAGCAGTTTAAAGGGGGTAACCTACGAGCAGTACTTC.

The chain employs TRBV7-9 and TRBJ2-5; TRBD2 aligns across 10 bases. The junction had 4 bases not matched to a gene; V was cut back by 2 bases and J by 4 bases. This CDR3 is built from 15 residues. Germline loops: CDR1 SEHNR, CDR2 FQNEAQ (reference sequence). As DNA, the CDR3 is TGTGCCAGCAGCTTACTAAGGACTAGCGGAGAGACCCAGTACTTC. This encodes CASSLLRTSGETQYF.

The J gene is TRBJ1-1, the V gene TRBV5-4; D gene uncertain. Trimming took off 4 bases at V and 3 bases at J, with 10 bases between the two ends. The V gene's germline CDR1 is SGHNT and CDR2 YYREEE (reference sequence). CDR3 size: 13 residues. The CDR3 DNA reads as TGTGCCAGCAGCGTACGCGGGGACACTGAAGCTTTCTTT. Translation: CASSVRGDTEAFF.

The chain couples TRBV10-1 to TRBJ2-7; 7 nucleotides agree with TRBD1. The CDR3 runs to 11 residues. The V gene's germline CDR1 is WNHNN and CDR2 SYGVQD (reference sequence). J lost 12 bases, V lost 5 bases, and 7 bases had no gene match. The CDR3 loop reads CASSRRGQSYF. CDR3 coding DNA: TGCGCCAGCAGTCGCCGGGGACAGTCGTACTTC.

The CDR3 bases are TGCGCCAGCAGAGAGAATTGGGGCACCATATATTTT. It translates to CASRENWGTIYF. The gene calls are TRBV10-2 and TRBJ1-3; no firm D call. Germline V lookup: CDR1 WSHSY, CDR2 SAAADI. Trimming pared 6 bases from V and 9 bases from J, leaving 12 bases between. The CDR3 has 12 residues.

The rearrangement joins TRBV4-1 to TRBJ2-3; D unclear. This CDR3 comprises 16 residues. The V gene lost 4 bases and the J gene lost 5 bases, with 19 bases spanning the gap. The germline V gene encodes CDR1 MGHRA and CDR2 YSYEKL. In DNA, the CDR3 is TGCGCCAGCAGCCGGAGCCCCGGGCCCCTACTAGATACGCAGTATTTT. Protein: CASSRSPGPLLDTQYF.